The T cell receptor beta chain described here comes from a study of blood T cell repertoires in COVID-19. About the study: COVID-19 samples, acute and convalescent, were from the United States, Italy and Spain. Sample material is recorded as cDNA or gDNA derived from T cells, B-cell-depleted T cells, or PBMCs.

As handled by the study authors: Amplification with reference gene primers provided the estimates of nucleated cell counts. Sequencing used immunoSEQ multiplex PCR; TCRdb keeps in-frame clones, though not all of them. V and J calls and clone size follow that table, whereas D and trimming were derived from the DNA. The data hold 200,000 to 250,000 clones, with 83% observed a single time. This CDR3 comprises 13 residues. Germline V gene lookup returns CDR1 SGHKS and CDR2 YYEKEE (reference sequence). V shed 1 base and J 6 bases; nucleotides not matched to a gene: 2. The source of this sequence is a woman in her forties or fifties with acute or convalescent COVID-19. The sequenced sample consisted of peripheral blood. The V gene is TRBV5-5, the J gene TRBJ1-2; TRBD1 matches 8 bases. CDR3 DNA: TGTGCCAGCAGCTTGTCAGGGGGCAATGGCTACACCTTC. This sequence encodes CASSLSGGNGYTF.